The present TCR beta chain was sequenced within a study of a mutant IDH1 vaccine in newly diagnosed glioma. Whole-study context: Earlier care involved radiotherapy, temozolomide, or both, and the majority received both. Study observations and caveats: Among top peripheral T cell clonotypes, changes seemed unrelated to pseudoprogression.

The time point denotes: week 11, during vaccination. Every vaccination contained 300 ug of the mutant IDH1 20-mer peptide and was paired with topical imiquimod. Astrocytomas found in donors were new, WHO grade 3 or 4, IDH1-mutant and ATRX-lost. Sequencing was performed with immunoSEQ multiplex PCR; in TCRdb, only in-frame clones are kept and a portion is missing. The table has about 40,000 clones, 84% seen once. This clone was seen only a few times. Its specificity is unknown. The receptor was isolated from a middle-aged man with glioma. Sequenced here: PBMCs, sampled from a glioma patient whose treatment included an IDH1 peptide vaccine.

CDR3 residues: CASSPYHIRDRAVEQYF. The CDR3 coding sequence is TGTGCCAGCAGCCCGTATCACATCCGGGACAGGGCTGTGGAGCAGTACTTC. The V and J genes are TRBV27 and TRBJ2-7; 9 positions agree with TRBD1. Germline V CDR1 and CDR2: MNHEY, SMNVEV (reference sequence). Losses at the gene ends were 6 bases for V and 7 bases for J; bases not matched to a gene: 19. The CDR3 extends over 17 amino acids.